The 9 T cell receptor beta chains in this list originate from one sample, sequenced in a study of T cell responses to AZD1222 COVID-19 vaccine. Produced via immunoSEQ multiplex PCR; TCRdb's table is partial and in-frame only. The table has around 78,000 clones, roughly 88% seen once. Sequencing used peripheral blood, obtained on day 0 of MenACWY control vaccination. These receptors all stem from an adult in good health.

V gene TRBV7-9 combines with J gene TRBJ2-7, with TRBD1 matching over 7 bases. Germline lookup yields CDR1 SEHNR and CDR2 FQNEAQ (reference sequence). The CDR3 is made up of 15 amino acids. With 5 bases clipped from V and 4 bases from J, the junction kept 11 bases outside the gene matches. The CDR3 DNA follows: TGTGCCAGCAGCCCTTTGAAGGGGGCGAGGTACGAGCAGTACTTC. The encoded protein is CASSPLKGARYEQYF.

The chain recombines TRBV6-5 with TRBJ2-7; 7 nucleotides agree with TRBD1. Looked up from germline, CDR1 is MNHEY and CDR2 is SVGAGI. This CDR3 contains 14 residues. V lost 6 bases to trimming and J lost 0 bases; unmatched junction nucleotides: 5. This CDR3 is CASSIRDSSYEQYF. DNA for the CDR3: TGTGCCAGCAGCATCCGGGACAGCTCCTACGAGCAGTACTTC.

The rearrangement links TRBV6-2 or TRBV6-3 to TRBJ1-3; D unclear. V shed 2 bases and J shed 1 base, with 9 bases lying between them. Germline CDR1 is MNHEY and CDR2 is SVGEGT. There are 15 residues in the CDR3. The CDR3 DNA follows: TGTGCCAGCAGTTACCAGGTTCAATCTGGAAACACCATATATTTT. Its protein is CASSYQVQSGNTIYF.

This clone has a handful of counts. This chain links TRBV5-1 with TRBJ1-2; no reliable D call. The ends were cut back, 1 base at V and 0 bases at J, with 10 bases in the middle. The CDR3 covers 15 residues. In germline, CDR1 is SGHRS, CDR2 YFSETQ. Here the CDR3 reads CASSLSSGTNYGYTF. The CDR3 DNA follows: TGCGCCAGCAGCTTGTCGAGCGGTACTAACTATGGCTACACCTTC. Based on the CDR3 plus reference TRBV5-1 and TRBJ1-2, the full variable domain is KAGVTQTPRYLIKTRGQQVTLSCSPISGHRSVSWYQQTPGQGLQFLFEYFSETQRNKGNFPGRFSGRQFSNSRSEMNVSTLELGDSALYLCASSLSSGTNYGYTFGSGTRLTVV.

This chain links TRBV5-1 with TRBJ2-2; a weak D match, TRBD2 (6 bases). The CDR3 sequence is 16 residues long. V lost 4 bases and J lost 2, with 15 bases in between. The germline gives CDR1 SGHRS, CDR2 YFSETQ. The DNA for the CDR3 is TGCGCCAGCAGCGTAGATACTAGCCCTAACACCGGGGAGCTGTTTTTT. Translated, it gives CASSVDTSPNTGELFF.

V gene TRBV12-5 combines with J gene TRBJ2-1, with 9 bases matching TRBD2. The CDR3 consists of 15 residues. With 6 bases clipped from V and 10 bases from J, the junction kept 13 bases outside the gene matches. Germline loops: CDR1 LGHNT, CDR2 FRNRAP. CDR3 DNA: TGTGCTAGTGGGACGTCGAGCGGGGGGAGGGTCGAGCAGTTCTTC. This gives the protein CASGTSSGGRVEQFF. The entire variable domain, with the rest obtained from reference TRBV12-5 and TRBJ2-1, is as follows: DARVTQTPRHKVTEMGQEVTMRCQPILGHNTVFWYRQTMMQGLELLAYFRNRAPLDDSGMPKDRFSAEMPDATLATLKIQPSEPRDSAVYFCASGTSSGGRVEQFFGPGTRLTVL.

V usage is TRBV10-3 and J usage is TRBJ1-2; TRBD1 agrees at 8 bases. The CDR3 has 15 residues. Germline CDR1 ENHRY, CDR2 SYGVKD. Unmatched junction bases numbered 10, after V lost 3 bases and J lost 7 bases. CDR3 loop: CAISDVDLDRAGYTF. CDR3 nucleotide sequence: TGTGCCATCAGTGACGTCGATCTGGACAGGGCTGGCTACACCTTC.

The chain links TRBV19 to TRBJ2-3; 7 bases are shared with TRBD2. The ends lost 5 bases at V and 3 bases at J; junction bases unmatched: 11. In germline, CDR1 is LNHDA, CDR2 SQIVND (reference sequence). This CDR3 comprises 16 residues. CDR3 sequence: CASSPPPGGGTDTQYF. The CDR3, as DNA: TGTGCCAGTAGTCCCCCCCCGGGCGGGGGTACAGATACGCAGTATTTT.

The chain employs TRBV7-8 and TRBJ2-1; D possibly corresponds to TRBD1 (6 bases). CDR3 length: 12 amino acids. Looked up from germline, CDR1 is SGHVS and CDR2 is FQNEAQ. Trimming removed 4 bases from V and 8 bases from J, with 9 bases in between. The CDR3 DNA reads as TGTGCCAGCAGCTACAGGGTGGATGAGCAGTTCTTC. Translating gives CASSYRVDEQFF.